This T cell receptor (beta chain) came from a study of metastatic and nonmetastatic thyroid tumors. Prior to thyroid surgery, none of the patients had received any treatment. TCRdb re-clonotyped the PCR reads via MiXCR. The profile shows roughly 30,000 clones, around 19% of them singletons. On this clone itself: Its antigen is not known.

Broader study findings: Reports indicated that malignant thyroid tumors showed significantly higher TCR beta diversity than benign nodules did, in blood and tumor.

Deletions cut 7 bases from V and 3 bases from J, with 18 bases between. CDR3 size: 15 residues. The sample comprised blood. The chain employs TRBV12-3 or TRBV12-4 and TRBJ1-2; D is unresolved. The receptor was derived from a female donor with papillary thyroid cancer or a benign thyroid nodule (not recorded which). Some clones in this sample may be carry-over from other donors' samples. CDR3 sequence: CASTPQADGYYGYTF. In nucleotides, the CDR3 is TGTGCCAGCACCCCACAAGCCGACGGCTACTATGGCTACACCTTC.